This paragraph reports one T cell receptor (beta chain). Its antigen remains unidentified. The source of the sample is a study of cytomegalovirus exposure and HLA in healthy donors. Whole-study context: Within an early data release were 80 million to 90 million unique TCRs drawn from HLA-typed donors. Study-level points and caveats: For TCR beta chains, V- and J-gene trimming was later linked to a missense DCLRE1C variant. Reportedly, diagnosis of cytomegalovirus status by the classifier showed high specificity and sensitivity. A prior analysis recorded that most TCR beta V segments were productive about 90% or about 30% of the time.

This CDR3 has 16 residues. The PCR was carried out with 60 Vbeta primers and 13 Jbeta primers. The table came from immunoSEQ multiplex PCR; TCRdb's copy has only in-frame clones and leaves some out. Of around 130,000 clones listed, 84% are singletons. The TCR sequence derives from a man between 45 and 60 years old in good health and CMV-seronegative. The specimen sequenced was PBMCs. J is TRBJ1-1 and V is TRBV21-1. TRBV21-1 is an annotated pseudogene. The CDR3, as DNA: TGTGCCAGCAGCAAAGTACGGGAGGCGGGGAGCACTGAAGCTTTCTTT. Its translation is CASSKVREAGSTEAFF.